The clone carrying this T cell receptor beta chain showed up just once. Repertoires were generated with immunoSEQ multiplex PCR, while TCRdb's copy carries only in-frame clones and drops some. The sample records around 100,000 clones, 90% being singletons. The data originate from a study of T cell changes during pregnancy in multiple sclerosis. This specimen was peripheral blood, taken in the second trimester of pregnancy. The origin of this receptor is a female donor in good health, enrolled as a control in a pregnancy study.

The chain's CDR3 is CASSINSYSGELFF. The CDR3 DNA reads as TGCGCCAGCAGCATCAACAGCTACTCGGGGGAGCTGTTTTTT. The chain employs TRBV5-1 and TRBJ2-2; D gene unclear. The CDR3 sequence is 14 residues long. CDR1 is SGHRS, CDR2 YFSETQ, per germline. V was cut by 4 bases and J by 8 bases, with 15 bases left in between.